This T cell receptor (beta chain) came from a study of regulatory T cells in long-lasting Graves disease. Sequencing libraries for TCR beta were prepared with iRepertoire HTBI primers and Arm-PCR of CDR3 regions. Via MiXCR, TCRdb re-called the multiplex PCR reads, giving one row per CDR3 protein. The top ten clones hold 8.5% to 10% of a sample with hundreds of thousands of distinct CDR3 sequences, approximately 13% of them seen once. This clonotype was found many times. Time point here: newly diagnosed GD, antithyroid drugs for less than 3 months. PBMC-extracted RNA yielded the TCR library. The sample was also reused in another study, on T cells in Graves' hyperthyroidism and ophthalmopathy. That paper notes: Calling Graves' hyperthyroidism stable meant ophthalmopathy did not progress within 18 months. Carried out on the TCR CDR3, a first-round RT-PCR used the HTBI primer set.

The material was peripheral blood mononuclear cells (PBMCs), obtained at new diagnosis, from a patient treated with antithyroid drugs. The TCR originated in a man aged 25-45 years with Graves disease.

For the CDR3, the DNA is TGTGCCAGTCCCCCCGGGGGCAGGGACGGCTACACCTTC. Its translation is CASPPGGRDGYTF. The rearrangement links TRBV2 to TRBJ1-2; possibly TRBD1 for D (6 bases). CDR3 length: 13 amino acids. Trimming pared 9 bases from V and 8 bases from J, leaving 19 bases between. Germline V CDR1 and CDR2: SNHLY, FYNNEI.